What follows is one TCR beta chain and its context. Trimming removed 2 bases from V and 8 bases from J; junction bases left unmatched: 8. There are 15 residues in the CDR3. Germline loops: CDR1 SEHNR, CDR2 FQNEAQ (reference sequence). Cohort 3 donors counted as recovered after two negative PCRs, clearance, or resolved symptoms. These data belong to a study of blood T cell repertoires in COVID-19. On the study more broadly: Sources were T cells, B-cell-depleted T cells, or PBMCs; the material itself was cDNA or gDNA.

The protocol was immunoSEQ multiplex PCR, while the TCRdb copy is restricted to in-frame clones and leaves out a portion. The table lists some 200,000 clones, approximately 80% of them singletons. The chain employs TRBV7-9 and TRBJ2-1; 8 bases align to TRBD2. The receptor was isolated from a man between 40 and 49 years old who had recovered from COVID-19. The sample comprised PBMCs or T cells enriched from blood (not recorded which). The CDR3 DNA reads as TGTGCCAGCAGCTTAAGCGGGAGAGATTTGTATGAGCAGTTCTTC. Its protein is CASSLSGRDLYEQFF.